The rows below give T cell receptor beta chains drawn from one sample of a study of breast tumors, draining lymph nodes, adjacent tissues. A single record per CDR3 protein comes from TCRdb applying MiXCR to the multiplex PCR reads. Among about 230,000 distinct CDR3 sequences listed, roughly 32% were seen once. What was sequenced was axillary lymph node tissue. The receptors shown here come from a female donor with breast cancer. Some clones in this sample may be carry-over from other donors' samples. The CDR3 runs from the conserved cysteine through the conserved F or W.

v_call	cdr3_length	j_call	cdr3_aa
TRBV19	13	TRBJ2-3	CASSFGTRWTQYF
TRBV2	14	TRBJ2-2	CASSRDRGTGELFF
TRBV5-1	18	TRBJ2-6	CASSSGTGVSSGANVLTF
TRBV7-3	14	TRBJ2-5	CASSLMGREETQYF
TRBV5-1	14	TRBJ2-1	CASSWASGYNEQFF
TRBV2	23	TRBJ1-4	CASRILGTDFNQPHGDKDEKLFF
TRBV12-3/TRBV12-4	12	TRBJ2-7	CASSRGAYEQYF
TRBV6-1	14	TRBJ2-3	CASRLAGSPDTQYF
TRBV12-3/TRBV12-4	14	TRBJ1-3	CASSLAGGRNTIYF
TRBV10-1	22	TRBJ2-5	CASSEPGTGCFLLAGYQEPQYF
TRBV20-1	18	TRBJ1-5	CSARRPSGLRTPDQPQHF
TRBV3-1	9	TRBJ1-6	CASSPTLHF
TRBV4-1	14	TRBJ2-3	CASKIREGPDTQYF
TRBV24-1	16	TRBJ2-2	CATSTNRGGNTGELFF
TRBV5-1	15	TRBJ2-2	CASSLAAQGARELFF
TRBV7-3	15	TRBJ2-5	CASSQAGTGRETQYF
TRBV7-8	13	TRBJ2-7	CASSSIQGAEQYF
TRBV12-3/TRBV12-4	17	TRBJ2-5	CASSFPWKKTLNETQYF
TRBV29-1	14	TRBJ2-1	CSASDRGLGNEQFF
TRBV2	15	TRBJ1-1	CASSATGNPNTEAFF
TRBV18	11	TRBJ1-3	CASSPENTIYF
TRBV11-3	10	TRBJ1-2	CASSLGGYTF
TRBV15	14	TRBJ2-1	CATSSLANYNEQFF
TRBV12-3/TRBV12-4	14	TRBJ1-5	CASSPGQGLQPQHF
TRBV7-9	15	TRBJ2-7	CASSLAGGRAYEQYF
TRBV20-1	13	TRBJ2-5	CSAQKVGGETQYF
TRBV20-1	15	TRBJ2-3	CSARDRAGDTDTQYF
TRBV9	16	.	CASSGISGGSTDTQFF
TRBV3-1	15	TRBJ2-4	CASSQSGSNKNIQYF
TRBV6-1	15	TRBJ2-1	CASQTSSGSPGEQFF
TRBV4-1	14	TRBJ2-5	CASRSQGLGETQYF
TRBV5-1	12	TRBJ2-7	CASSQGPGEQYF
TRBV28	16	TRBJ1-4	CASSPVYRGTGEKLFF
TRBV5-1	14	TRBJ1-2	CASNPTGTNGGYTF
TRBV12-3/TRBV12-4	14	TRBJ2-3	CASSPWPEGSSQYF
TRBV5-6	14	TRBJ2-2	CASSLVQAAGELFF
TRBV20-1	14	TRBJ2-7	CSARTSESVYEQYF
TRBV20-1	14	TRBJ2-5	CSARWPGGPTAQYF
TRBV7-3	15	TRBJ2-1	CASSLQSTGYNEQFF
TRBV27	18	TRBJ2-4	CASSPATSGVRAKNIQYF
TRBV20-1	13	TRBJ2-1	CSASGRSYNEQFF
TRBV7-9	14	TRBJ1-3	CASSFGPSGNTIYF
TRBV15	16	TRBJ2-1	CATSNPLSGQYNEQFF